These 30 T cell receptor beta chains were sequenced from one sample in a study of response to subunit inactivated influenza vaccine. TCRdb itself ran the RT-PCR reads through MiXCR, one entry per CDR3 protein. The table lists 650,000 or so distinct CDR3 sequences, 14% of them singletons. The sequencing used PBMCs from blood, collected 14 days before vaccination. These TCRs come from a man in his fifties or sixties who received an inactivated influenza vaccine.

This clonotype has a count of ten or more. The rearrangement uses TRBV6-6 and TRBJ1-2; D ambiguous. The V end was cut by 6 bases, the J end by 1 base, with 6 bases between. This CDR3 is 12 amino acids long. CDR1 and CDR2 from the germline V gene are MNHNY and SVGAGI (reference sequence). The CDR3 spells CASRDRNYGYTF. The CDR3 region has the DNA TGTGCCAGCAGGGACCGTAACTATGGCTACACCTTC.

The V call is TRBV7-9, the J call TRBJ2-3; D remains ambiguous. Germline V CDR1 and CDR2: SEHNR, FQNEAQ (reference sequence). The CDR3 has 13 amino acids. Trimming left V 2 bases short and J 5 bases short, with 8 bases between. CDR3 coding DNA: TGTGCCAGCAGCTTAATTTTCGTAGATACGCAGTATTTT. Its translation is CASSLIFVDTQYF.

V and J are TRBV23-1 and TRBJ1-5; D unclear. TRBV23-1 counts as an open reading frame of uncertain function. CDR3 length: 16 amino acids. V lost 7 bases and J 0 bases, leaving 16 bases between the germline ends. As DNA, the CDR3 is TGCGCCAGCATCCCTGTATTTGAGGGTAGCAATCAGCCCCAGCATTTT. This sequence encodes CASIPVFEGSNQPQHF.

This clonotype was found a few times. J is TRBJ2-7 and V is TRBV29-1; D remains unclear. The V end lost 4 bases, the J end lost 5 bases, and 15 bases lay between the germline ends. The CDR3 runs to 13 residues. Germline V gene data show CDR1 as SQVTM and CDR2 as ANQGSEA. The CDR3 loop is CSVGSLELDEQYF. The CDR3, as DNA: TGCAGCGTTGGATCCCTCGAACTTGACGAGCAGTACTTC.

The J gene is TRBJ2-3, the V gene TRBV27; TRBD2 is a possible D gene (7 bases). CDR1 and CDR2 (germline): MNHEY, SMNVEV (reference sequence). The CDR3 consists of 16 residues. V lost 6 bases and J 3 bases, leaving 19 bases between the germline ends. Here the CDR3 reads CASSWRGRLGTDTQYF. In DNA, the CDR3 is TGTGCCAGCAGCTGGCGGGGGCGCCTGGGGACAGATACGCAGTATTTT.

This clonotype was detected a few times. This chain links TRBV29-1 with TRBJ2-5; 7 bases fit TRBD1. Germline loops: CDR1 SQVTM, CDR2 ANQGSEA. The length of the CDR3 is 13 residues. V lost 7 bases, J lost 0 bases, and 5 bases stayed unmatched. CDR3 in DNA: TGCAGCGCCCGGACAGGTAACCAAGAGACCCAGTACTTC. Translating gives CSARTGNQETQYF.

This clonotype showed up just a few times. V is TRBV5-1 and J is TRBJ2-1, with 10 bases identical to TRBD1. Germline trimming cut 5 bases from V and 0 bases from J; bases unmatched to any gene: 2. The V gene's germline CDR1 is SGHRS and CDR2 YFSETQ. This CDR3 has 15 amino acids. The CDR3 is CASRGQGSSYNEQFF. The CDR3 coding sequence is TGCGCCAGCAGGGGACAGGGGAGCTCCTACAATGAGCAGTTCTTC. The full variable domain, its missing parts supplied by reference TRBV5-1 and TRBJ2-1, is KAGVTQTPRYLIKTRGQQVTLSCSPISGHRSVSWYQQTPGQGLQFLFEYFSETQRNKGNFPGRFSGRQFSNSRSEMNVSTLELGDSALYLCASRGQGSSYNEQFFGPGTRLTVL.

In DNA, the CDR3 is TGTGCCAGCAGTCTGGGACTTCGAGGCAATTCACCCCTCCACTTT. This encodes CASSLGLRGNSPLHF. The rearrangement links TRBV12-3 or TRBV12-4 to TRBJ1-6, with D maybe TRBD1 (5 bases). Trimming removed 5 bases at V and 7 bases at J, with 15 bases between. The length of the CDR3 is 15 residues.

CDR3 nucleotide sequence: TGTGCCATCAGGCCGGGACTAGCGAACACCGGGGAGCTGTTTTTT. Protein product: CAIRPGLANTGELFF. The V gene is TRBV10-3, the J gene TRBJ2-2, with 8 bases lining up with TRBD2. The CDR3 sequence is 15 residues long. CDR1 is ENHRY and CDR2 is SYGVKD in the germline V gene. The V and J ends lost 6 bases and 0 bases, in that order; junction bases with no gene match: 3.

The rearrangement uses TRBV23-1 and TRBJ2-5; tentative D call: TRBD2 (5 bases). TRBV23-1 is placed among ORFs of uncertain function. The CDR3 extends over 14 amino acids. V dropped 0 bases and J dropped 4 bases, with 9 bases sitting between them. The CDR3: CASSQSEGVETQYF. The CDR3 region has the DNA TGCGCCAGCAGTCAATCTGAGGGTGTAGAGACCCAGTACTTC.

The chain carries TRBV5-1 and TRBJ2-5; 8 bases line up with TRBD1. The CDR3 is 15 amino acids. V lost 2 bases, J lost 5 bases, and 8 bases stayed unmatched. Germline CDR1 SGHRS, CDR2 YFSETQ. CDR3 bases: TGCGCCAGCAGCTTCCAGGGGGCTACCCAGGAGACCCAGTACTTC. It yields the protein CASSFQGATQETQYF.

This clonotype was seen a few times. This rearrangement joins TRBV28 to TRBJ1-5; 9 nucleotides align to TRBD1. V was clipped by 3 bases and J by 3 bases; unmatched bases: 6. The germline gives CDR1 MDHEN, CDR2 SYDVKM. CDR3 length: 16 residues. The CDR3, as DNA: TGTGCCAGCAGTTTGGCGGGACAGGGTAACAATCAGCCCCAGCATTTT. It codes for CASSLAGQGNNQPQHF.

The rearrangement uses TRBV12-3 or TRBV12-4 and TRBJ1-1; TRBD1 might be the D (5 bases). V lost 8 bases, J lost 4 bases, and 11 bases lay in between. The CDR3 extends over 12 amino acids. DNA of the CDR3: TGTGCCAGCCAGTTTAGGGGCACTGAAGCTTTCTTT. Translated, it gives CASQFRGTEAFF.

This chain joins TRBV4-3 and TRBJ1-4; no firm D call. Per germline, CDR1 LGHNA and CDR2 YSLEER. V lost 3 bases and J lost 0, with 8 bases in between. The CDR3 sequence is 15 residues long. The CDR3 nucleotides are TGCGCCAGCAGCCAGGCAGTCGCAACTAATGAAAAACTGTTTTTT. Its translation: CASSQAVATNEKLFF.

V is TRBV28 and J is TRBJ2-1; D possibly corresponds to TRBD2 (6 bases). V gave up 5 bases and J gave up 0 bases, with 14 bases separating them. The CDR3 totals 16 residues. CDR1 MDHEN and CDR2 SYDVKM come from the germline V gene. CDR3 sequence (DNA): TGTGCCAGCAGTGTCCCGACTAGGAGCTCCTACAATGAGCAGTTCTTC. Its translation is CASSVPTRSSYNEQFF.

This rearrangement joins TRBV15 to TRBJ2-3; D is possibly TRBD1 (6 bases). Trimming shortened V by 0 bases and J by 3 bases, and 16 bases separated the two germline ends. This CDR3 has 17 residues. The germline CDR1 and CDR2 sequences are LNHNV and YYDKDF (reference sequence). CDR3 DNA: TGTGCCACCAGCAGAGATCTCTTTGGACAGCTAACAGATACGCAGTATTTT. Encoded protein: CATSRDLFGQLTDTQYF.

The chain uses TRBV6-5 and TRBJ2-2; D could derive from TRBD1 or TRBD2 (5 bases each). CDR1 and CDR2 (germline): MNHEY, SVGAGI. This CDR3 is 15 amino acids long. Trimming pared 2 bases from V and 6 bases from J, leaving 13 bases between. CDR3 in amino acids: CASSYMGEIPGELFF. The CDR3 DNA reads TGTGCCAGCAGTTACATGGGGGAGATCCCCGGGGAGCTGTTTTTT.

J is TRBJ2-7 and V is TRBV5-1; 7 nucleotides line up with TRBD2. Germline CDR1 is SGHRS and CDR2 is YFSETQ. The CDR3 covers 15 residues. V lost 1 base and J lost 6; bases outside the gene matches: 10. The DNA for the CDR3 is TGCGCCAGCAGCTTGTGGGCGGGGGAAGGACGCGAGCAGTACTTC. It encodes CASSLWAGEGREQYF.

V is TRBV7-8 and J is TRBJ1-5; no reliable D call. V was trimmed by 1 base and J by 0 bases, leaving 22 bases between them. CDR3 size: 20 residues. Germline V gene lookup returns CDR1 SGHVS and CDR2 FQNEAQ. The CDR3: CASSLEPPSPSAGSNQPQHF. The DNA for the CDR3 is TGTGCCAGCAGCTTAGAGCCCCCCTCCCCTTCGGCCGGTAGCAATCAGCCCCAGCATTTT.

This clonotype appeared a few times. The V and J genes are TRBV20-1 and TRBJ1-5, with 7 bases fitting TRBD1. This CDR3 region has 12 residues. J lost 8 bases, V lost 3 bases, and 4 bases had no gene match. CDR1 is DFQATT, CDR2 SNEGSKA, per germline (reference sequence). The CDR3 protein is CSASPRGKPQHF. The DNA for the CDR3 is TGCAGTGCTAGTCCCAGGGGGAAGCCCCAGCATTTT.

The V gene is TRBV6-1, the J gene TRBJ2-1; D unclear. The CDR3 spans 11 residues. Germline lookup yields CDR1 MNHNS and CDR2 SASEGT. Trimming removed 8 bases at V and 2 bases at J, with 4 bases between. CDR3 DNA sequence: TGTGCCAGCGCAACCTACAATGAGCAGTTCTTC. Protein: CASATYNEQFF.

This clonotype occurred many times. V usage is TRBV7-2 and J usage is TRBJ1-1; D perhaps matches TRBD1 (5 bases). Germline loops: CDR1 SGHTA, CDR2 FQGNSA. CDR3 length: 14 residues. The V gene lost 6 bases and the J gene lost 3 bases, with 14 bases spanning the gap. In DNA form, the CDR3 reads TGTGCCAGCAGACCGGGGCCATCAGACACTGAAGCTTTCTTT. Translating it yields CASRPGPSDTEAFF.

This clonotype was seen at least ten times. V gene TRBV6-1 combines with J gene TRBJ2-2; TRBD2 matches at 8 bases. J gave up 7 bases and V 6 bases, and 4 bases lay outside the gene matches. Germline values: CDR1 MNHNS, CDR2 SASEGT. The CDR3 runs 13 residues. CDR3 coding DNA: TGTGCCAGCAGGAGGACTAGCAACGGGGAGCTGTTTTTT. This encodes CASRRTSNGELFF.

This clonotype occurred a few times. J is TRBJ2-1 and V is TRBV5-1, with D tentatively TRBD1 (6 bases). Trimming took 6 bases from V and 8 from J, leaving 24 bases between them. The germline V gene has CDR1 SGHRS and CDR2 YFSETQ. CDR3 length: 16 amino acids. The CDR3 is CASTRTQPGQSDEQFF. Written as DNA, the CDR3 is TGCGCCAGCACCCGTACTCAACCGGGACAATCGGATGAGCAGTTCTTC.

In its sample, this clonotype was seen many times. The chain employs TRBV10-3 and TRBJ2-3; no clear D gene. Per the germline V gene, CDR1 is ENHRY and CDR2 is SYGVKD. Trimming removed 0 bases from V and 5 bases from J, with 3 bases in between. CDR3 length equals 12 residues. The DNA of the CDR3 is TGTGCCATCAGTGAGTCGGTAGATACGCAGTATTTT. It codes for CAISESVDTQYF.

This chain links TRBV27 with TRBJ2-3; 11 bases are a match to TRBD2. The CDR3 consists of 16 residues. V shed 5 bases and J 6 bases; nucleotides not matched to a gene: 10. The germline CDR1 and CDR2 sequences are MNHEY and SMNVEV (reference sequence). The CDR3 region has the DNA TGTGCCAGCAGTAAGGGACTAGCGGTATCAAGGGATACGCAGTATTTT. Translated: CASSKGLAVSRDTQYF.

J is TRBJ2-7 and V is TRBV19; 8 bases line up with TRBD1. V was clipped by 5 bases and J by 0 bases; unmatched bases: 6. This CDR3 has 15 amino acids. Germline CDR1 is LNHDA and CDR2 is SQIVND (reference sequence). Here the CDR3 reads CASSVGQGFSYEQYF. Here the CDR3 DNA reads TGTGCCAGTAGTGTTGGACAGGGCTTCTCCTACGAGCAGTACTTC.

This clonotype was seen many times. The chain is built from TRBV5-1 and TRBJ1-1, with a possible D match to TRBD1 (6 bases). Trimming stripped 3 bases from V and 4 bases from J, with 13 bases between. The germline CDR1 and CDR2 sequences are SGHRS and YFSETQ. The CDR3 has 14 amino acids. The CDR3 nucleotides read TGCGCCAGCAGCTGGGACGGACAGACCACTGAAGCTTTCTTT. It is translated as CASSWDGQTTEAFF.

This chain joins TRBV29-1 and TRBJ2-5, with 8 bases fitting TRBD1. Germline CDR1 is SQVTM and CDR2 is ANQGSEA. CDR3 length: 13 residues. J lost 2 bases, V lost 7 bases, and 6 bases had no gene match. The CDR3 region is CSGTGGWQETQYF. The DNA for the CDR3 is TGCAGCGGTACAGGGGGTTGGCAAGAGACCCAGTACTTC.

This clonotype was counted a few times. The CDR3 loop reads CASSWTRDQPQHF. CDR3 in DNA: TGTGCCAGCAGCTGGACCAGGGATCAGCCCCAGCATTTT. The chain recombines TRBV11-2 with TRBJ1-5, with D possibly being TRBD1 (5 bases). V was pared by 4 bases and J by 5 bases, with 9 bases between. The CDR3 consists of 13 residues. Looked up from germline, CDR1 is SGHAT and CDR2 is FQNNGV.